This T cell receptor beta chain appears in the sequencing data of a study of blood T cell repertoires in COVID-19. In the study overall: COVID-19 samples collected from the United States, Italy and Spain covered acute and convalescent phases. T cells, B-cell-depleted T cells, or PBMCs supplied cDNA or gDNA.

In the original analysis: Estimation of nucleated cell counts was performed using reference gene primer amplification. TCRdb's table, derived via immunoSEQ multiplex PCR, lists solely in-frame clones and lacks some. That table supplies the V and J calls and clone size; D and trimming were determined from the DNA. The sample has approximately 62,000 clones, roughly four fifths seen once. The CDR3 loop spans 16 amino acids. Trimming at V came to 4 bases and at J to 8 bases, leaving 13 bases not matched to a gene. Per the germline V gene, CDR1 is SGHRS and CDR2 is YFSETQ. This clone has a single count. The sequenced sample was peripheral blood. This chain uses TRBV5-1 with TRBJ1-2; 11 bases agree with TRBD1. This TCR derives from an older man with acute or convalescent COVID-19. CDR3 coding DNA: TGCGCCAGCAGCCCTTCCCCCGGACAGGGGGCGGGAGGCTACACCTTC. Encoded protein: CASSPSPGQGAGGYTF. Combining the CDR3 with reference TRBV5-1 and TRBJ1-2 gives the whole variable domain KAGVTQTPRYLIKTRGQQVTLSCSPISGHRSVSWYQQTPGQGLQFLFEYFSETQRNKGNFPGRFSGRQFSNSRSEMNVSTLELGDSALYLCASSPSPGQGAGGYTFGSGTRLTVV.